A single sample is the source of the 23 T cell receptor beta chains below, sequenced in a study of T cell responses to AZD1222 COVID-19 vaccine. Clones were sequenced by immunoSEQ multiplex PCR, and TCRdb holds only the in-frame ones, with some missing. The sample includes some 120,000 clones, about 85% of them seen just once. The material was peripheral blood, obtained 28 days after the second AZD1222 dose. The receptors originated from an adult who received the AZD1222 COVID-19 vaccine.

The genes are TRBV3-1 (or the pseudogene TRBV3-2) and TRBJ2-1; TRBD2 aligns across 11 bases. The CDR3 is 14 residues long. With 5 bases clipped from V and 7 bases from J, the junction kept 4 bases outside the gene matches. Germline lookup yields CDR1 LGHDT and CDR2 YNNKEL (reference sequence). The CDR3 protein is CASSSLAGGNEQFF. In DNA form, the CDR3 reads TGTGCCAGCAGCAGTCTAGCGGGGGGAAATGAGCAGTTCTTC.

The chain links TRBV4-3 to TRBJ1-1; D remains ambiguous. Germline V gene data show CDR1 as LGHNA and CDR2 as YSLEER. The CDR3 loop spans 14 amino acids. The V end lost 4 bases, the J end lost 5 bases, and 14 bases lay between the germline ends. CDR3 sequence reads: CASSPLGVGTEAFF. CDR3 nucleotides: TGCGCCAGCAGCCCGCTCGGGGTAGGAACTGAAGCTTTCTTT.

The chain combines TRBV5-4 with TRBJ1-2; TRBD1 might be the D (5 bases). The CDR3 is made up of 12 amino acids. Germline-derived CDR1 and CDR2 are SGHNT and YYREEE (reference sequence). Trimming cost V 4 bases and J 8 bases, with 12 bases left between them. CDR3 nucleotides: TGTGCCAGCAGCCGACCCGAGGGGGGCTACACCTTC. Translation: CASSRPEGGYTF.

The chain links TRBV7-6 to TRBJ1-2, with D unresolved. Trimming shortened V by 0 bases and J by 9 bases, and 11 bases separated the two germline ends. Germline V gene lookup returns CDR1 SGHVS and CDR2 FNYEAQ. The CDR3 extends over 13 amino acids. Here the CDR3 reads CASSLAPLGSYTF. The CDR3 bases are TGTGCCAGCAGCTTAGCGCCCCTTGGGAGCTACACCTTC.

The rearrangement joins TRBV18 to TRBJ2-1; D may correspond to TRBD1 or TRBD2 (5 bases each). V lost 3 bases to trimming and J lost 4 bases, with 19 bases between them. The CDR3 extends over 17 amino acids. CDR1 and CDR2 from the germline V gene are KGHSH and LQKENI. The CDR3 protein is CASSPAYPGTKYNEQFF. CDR3 coding DNA: TGTGCCAGCTCACCCGCATATCCCGGGACCAAGTACAATGAGCAGTTCTTC.

The V gene is TRBV29-1, the J gene TRBJ2-3; TRBD1 agrees at 11 bases. This CDR3 has 13 residues. V lost 6 bases to trimming and J lost 3 bases; unmatched junction nucleotides: 2. Germline V gene sequence: CDR1 SQVTM, CDR2 ANQGSEA. CDR3 sequence: CSVGTGGTDTQYF. CDR3 DNA sequence: TGCAGCGTGGGGACAGGGGGAACAGATACGCAGTATTTT.

This clone was observed a few times. The rearrangement joins TRBV19 to TRBJ2-7; 9 positions agree with TRBD1. The CDR3 is made up of 15 amino acids. The J segment lost 5 bases and the V segment lost 6 bases, leaving 11 bases of the junction unmatched. Germline V gene sequence: CDR1 LNHDA, CDR2 SQIVND (reference sequence). The CDR3 protein is CASRAGTGPSNEQYF. The DNA for the CDR3 is TGTGCCAGTAGGGCCGGGACAGGGCCTTCGAACGAGCAGTACTTC.

CDR3 protein: CASSHGTAAPELFF. The CDR3 region has the DNA TGTGCCAGCAGTCATGGGACCGCTGCTCCGGAACTGTTTTTT. This chain joins TRBV6-5 and TRBJ1-4, with D possibly matching TRBD1 (5 bases). The CDR3 has 14 residues. The germline V gene encodes CDR1 MNHEY and CDR2 SVGAGI. The V gene lost 5 bases and the J gene lost 12 bases, with 19 bases spanning the gap.

The chain employs TRBV6-5 and TRBJ2-7; D remains ambiguous. The V end lost 5 bases, the J end lost 3 bases, and 5 bases lay between the germline ends. This CDR3 is built from 11 residues. CDR1 is MNHEY and CDR2 is SVGAGI in the germline V gene. CDR3 sequence: CASSNYYEQYF. In DNA form, the CDR3 reads TGTGCCAGCAGTAATTACTACGAGCAGTACTTC.

CDR3 in DNA: TGTGCCAGCAGCGGGGAGGGAGCTAGCACAGATACGCAGTATTTT. As protein: CASSGEGASTDTQYF. The rearrangement joins TRBV9 to TRBJ2-3, with 7 bases identical to TRBD2. Per the germline V gene, CDR1 is SGDLS and CDR2 is YYNGEE. The V gene end was trimmed by 3 bases and the J gene end by 0 bases; junction bases not matched to a gene: 4. There are 15 residues in the CDR3. Full variable domain (remainder filled in from reference TRBV9 and TRBJ2-3): DSGVTQTPKHLITATGQRVTLRCSPRSGDLSVYWYQQSLDQGLQFLIQYYNGEERAKGNILERFSAQQFPDLHSELNLSSLELGDSALYFCASSGEGASTDTQYFGPGTRLTVL.

The table lists this clone with a few counts. This chain joins TRBV7-2 and TRBJ2-3, with D tentatively TRBD1 (6 bases). V dropped 1 base and J dropped 1 base, with 9 bases sitting between them. CDR1 is SGHTA and CDR2 is FQGNSA in the germline V gene. This CDR3 contains 15 residues. CDR3 DNA: TGTGCCAGCAGCTTAGTGGGGGCAGGCACAGATACGCAGTATTTT. Its protein is CASSLVGAGTDTQYF.

About this clone itself: This CDR3 is also generated by other DNA sequences in the sample. CDR3 in amino acids: CASSFDRGTEAFF. For the CDR3, the DNA is TGTGCCAGCAGCTTCGATCGCGGAACTGAAGCTTTCTTT. This rearrangement joins TRBV7-9 to TRBJ1-1; no definite D call. Per the germline V gene, CDR1 is SEHNR and CDR2 is FQNEAQ (reference sequence). CDR3 length: 13 amino acids. The V end was cut by 3 bases, the J end by 5 bases, with 10 bases between.

The V and J genes are TRBV5-1 and TRBJ2-2; either TRBD1 or TRBD2 may fit D (5 bases each). V was shortened by 4 bases and J by 4 bases, with 14 bases between the two germline ends. Germline V gene sequence: CDR1 SGHRS, CDR2 YFSETQ. The CDR3 runs to 15 residues. The CDR3 protein is CASSKAGTGTGELFF. In DNA form, the CDR3 reads TGCGCCAGCAGCAAGGCCGGGACCGGCACCGGGGAGCTGTTTTTT. The entire variable domain, with the rest obtained from reference TRBV5-1 and TRBJ2-2, is as follows: KAGVTQTPRYLIKTRGQQVTLSCSPISGHRSVSWYQQTPGQGLQFLFEYFSETQRNKGNFPGRFSGRQFSNSRSEMNVSTLELGDSALYLCASSKAGTGTGELFFGEGSRLTVL.

The rearrangement uses TRBV6-1 and TRBJ1-3; D perhaps matches TRBD1 (5 bases). Trimming took off 3 bases at V and 2 bases at J, with 11 bases between the two ends. Germline CDR1 and CDR2: MNHNS and SASEGT. This CDR3 is 15 amino acids long. The CDR3 coding sequence is TGTGCCAGCAGTGAGGGACCTCCTCCTGGAAACACCATATATTTT. It encodes CASSEGPPPGNTIYF.

This chain uses TRBV5-1 with TRBJ1-2, with a tentative D call TRBD1 (6 bases). Trimming removed 4 bases at V and 4 bases at J, with 8 bases between. CDR3 length: 12 residues. CDR1 SGHRS and CDR2 YFSETQ come from the germline V gene. The CDR3 DNA sequence: TGCGCCAGCAGCGCACAGGGCTATGGCTACACCTTC. Translated: CASSAQGYGYTF.

V usage is TRBV27 and J usage is TRBJ1-4, with TRBD1 as a possible D gene (5 bases). The CDR3 has 15 amino acids. Germline assignment: CDR1 MNHEY and CDR2 SMNVEV (reference sequence). The V end was cut by 0 bases, the J end by 4 bases, with 9 bases between. DNA for the CDR3: TGTGCCAGCAGTTTATCTCTCAGGGTTAATGAAAAACTGTTTTTT. As protein: CASSLSLRVNEKLFF.

This clone was observed a few times. The V call is TRBV2, the J call TRBJ2-7; possible D gene TRBD1, 6 bases. The V end lost 6 bases, the J end lost 6 bases, and 15 bases lay between the germline ends. This CDR3 is 13 amino acids long. Germline V gives CDR1 SNHLY, CDR2 FYNNEI. CDR3 loop: CASSPQGRGEQYF. CDR3 in DNA: TGTGCCAGCAGCCCACAGGGTAGGGGCGAGCAGTACTTC. The variable domain in full, with the rest retrieved from reference TRBV2 and TRBJ2-7, is EPEVTQTPSHQVTQMGQEVILRCVPISNHLYFYWYRQILGQKVEFLVSFYNNEISEKSEIFDDQFSVERPDGSNFTLKIRSTKLEDSAMYFCASSPQGRGEQYFGPGTRLTVT.

In regard to this clone: Other DNA sequences from this sample encode an identical CDR3 as well. The chain carries TRBV19 and TRBJ1-5; D gene unclear. V lost 5 bases and J lost 4, with 6 bases in between. CDR1 is LNHDA, CDR2 SQIVND, per germline (reference sequence). The CDR3 runs to 12 residues. Written as DNA, the CDR3 is TGTGCCAGTAGTTTACGTAATCAGCCCCAGCATTTT. It is translated as CASSLRNQPQHF. The full variable domain, rest sourced from reference TRBV19 and TRBJ1-5, is DGGITQSPKYLFRKEGQNVTLSCEQNLNHDAMYWYRQDPGQGLRLIYYSQIVNDFQKGDIAEGYSVSREKKESFPLTVTSAQKNPTAFYLCASSLRNQPQHFGDGTRLSIL.

The V and J genes are TRBV7-3 and TRBJ2-3, with a possible D match to TRBD2 (6 bases). The CDR3 contains 16 residues. V was shortened by 5 bases and J by 2 bases, with 17 bases between the two germline ends. The germline gives CDR1 SGHTA, CDR2 FQGTGA. This CDR3 is CASSPKPGVHTDTQYF. The DNA for the CDR3 is TGTGCCAGCAGCCCAAAGCCGGGGGTACACACAGATACGCAGTATTTT.

This chain joins TRBV2 and TRBJ2-3, with 9 positions matching TRBD2. CDR1 SNHLY and CDR2 FYNNEI come from the germline V gene. The CDR3 loop spans 15 amino acids. J lost 2 bases, V lost 1 base, and 1 base had no gene match. Here the CDR3 reads CASSEGTSVTDTQYF. The DNA for the CDR3 is TGTGCCAGCAGTGAAGGGACTAGCGTCACAGATACGCAGTATTTT.

The chain has TRBV18 and TRBJ1-6; 8 bases map to TRBD1. Germline loops: CDR1 KGHSH, CDR2 LQKENI. CDR3 length equals 15 residues. V lost 4 bases, J lost 7 bases, and 6 bases stayed unmatched. CDR3 coding DNA: TGTGCCAGCTCACGCGTGGGACAGGACAATTCACCCCTCCACTTT. As protein: CASSRVGQDNSPLHF.

This chain joins TRBV27 and TRBJ1-2; the match to TRBD1 covers 7 bases. V was pared by 6 bases and J by 4 bases, with 8 bases of the junction left unmatched. Germline assignment: CDR1 MNHEY and CDR2 SMNVEV (reference sequence). The length of the CDR3 is 14 residues. CDR3 region: CASSYRGFSYGYTF. As DNA, the CDR3 is TGTGCCAGCAGCTACAGGGGATTTAGCTATGGCTACACCTTC.

The chain joins TRBV28 to TRBJ2-4; D is unresolved. Germline assignment: CDR1 MDHEN and CDR2 SYDVKM. V lost 5 bases to trimming and J lost 8 bases, with 16 bases between them. This CDR3 comprises 14 residues. CDR3 protein: CASSPPGPSDIQYF. CDR3 bases: TGTGCCAGCAGTCCCCCAGGACCGAGTGACATTCAGTACTTC.